The T cell receptor beta chain described here comes from a study of blood T cells in healthy people across ages. As regards this clonotype: A much bigger clone sits one base away, suggesting this may be a read error.

Germline trimming cut 5 bases from V and 4 bases from J; bases unmatched to any gene: 6. CDR1 and CDR2 from the germline V gene are SQVTM and ANQGSEA. This CDR3 contains 13 residues. A second PCR, run for roughly 7 to 12 cycles, used a sample-barcoded 5' primer plus a J-beta primer mix. From the 5' RACE reads, TCRdb called clonotypes with MiXCR, one entry per CDR3 protein. There are approximately 1.5 million distinct CDR3 sequences in the sample; almost 35% occur only once, and roughly 10% lies in the top ten. Sample: blood. The chain links TRBV29-1 to TRBJ2-5, with 8 positions matching TRBD1. This clonotype originated in a woman aged 30 to 39 in good health. CDR3 in amino acids: CSVKHRGSETQYF. The CDR3 coding sequence is TGCAGCGTTAAGCACAGGGGGTCAGAGACCCAGTACTTC.